This T cell receptor beta chain was obtained from a study of T cell responses to AZD1222 COVID-19 vaccine. TCRdb keeps only in-frame clones here, not all; method: immunoSEQ multiplex PCR. The table has some 200,000 clones, approximately 92% seen once; the top ten hold about 10%. The CDR3 runs 17 residues. Germline CDR1 and CDR2: SEHNR and FQNEAQ (reference sequence). V lost 5 bases and J lost 0; bases outside the gene matches: 6. The starting material was peripheral blood, obtained on day 0 of AZD1222 vaccination. This rearrangement joins TRBV7-9 to TRBJ2-6, with 8 bases fitting TRBD1. The clonotype was recovered from an adult in good health. DNA for the CDR3: TGTGCCAGCAGCGGATCGGACAGGGTCTCTGGGGCCAACGTCCTGACTTTC. Translating gives CASSGSDRVSGANVLTF.